This T cell receptor (beta chain) appears in the sequencing data of a study of T cell responses to AZD1222 COVID-19 vaccine. Study results and caveats: Females outnumbered males among donors, who were mostly white British; clonal diversity was possibly underestimated. Unmutated variant regions reportedly attract nearly half of all spike-specific TCRs.

TCRdb keeps only in-frame clones here, not all; method: immunoSEQ multiplex PCR. The sample lists approximately 150,000 clones; 75% to 90% were seen once. There are a few counts of this clone. Its specificity is not known. The CDR3 is 15 residues long. CDR1 is SGDLS and CDR2 is YYNGEE in the germline V gene. Trimming shortened V by 4 bases and J by 3 bases, and 16 bases separated the two germline ends. The V call is TRBV9, the J call TRBJ1-1; TRBD1 is a possible D gene (6 bases). The receptor was isolated from an adult in good health. The sample was peripheral blood, taken on day 0 of AZD1222 vaccination. The CDR3 spells CASSSRRGSDTEAFF. The CDR3 region has the DNA TGTGCCAGCAGCTCGCGCAGGGGTAGCGACACTGAAGCTTTCTTT.